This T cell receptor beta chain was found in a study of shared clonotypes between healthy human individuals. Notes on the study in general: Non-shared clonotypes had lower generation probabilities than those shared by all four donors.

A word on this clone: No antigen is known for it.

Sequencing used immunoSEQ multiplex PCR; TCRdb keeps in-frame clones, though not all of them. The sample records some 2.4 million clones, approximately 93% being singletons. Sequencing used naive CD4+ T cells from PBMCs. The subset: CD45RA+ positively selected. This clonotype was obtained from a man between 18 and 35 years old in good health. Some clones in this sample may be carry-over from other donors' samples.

In DNA form, the CDR3 reads TGCAGCGCAGCCGGGCTGAACACTGAAGCTTTCTTT. Amino acids: CSAAGLNTEAFF. This chain links TRBV29-1 with TRBJ1-1; no reliable D call. The CDR3 is 12 residues long. Trimming shortened V by 7 bases and J by 0 bases, and 9 bases separated the two germline ends. CDR1 and CDR2 from the germline V gene are SQVTM and ANQGSEA.